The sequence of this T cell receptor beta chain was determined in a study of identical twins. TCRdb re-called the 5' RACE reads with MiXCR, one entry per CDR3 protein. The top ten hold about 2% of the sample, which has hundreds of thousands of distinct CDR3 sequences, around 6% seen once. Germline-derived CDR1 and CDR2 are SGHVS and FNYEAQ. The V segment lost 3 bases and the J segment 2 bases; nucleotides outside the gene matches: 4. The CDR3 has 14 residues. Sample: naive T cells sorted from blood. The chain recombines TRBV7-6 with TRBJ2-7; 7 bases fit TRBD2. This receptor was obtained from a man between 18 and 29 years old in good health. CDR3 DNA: TGTGCCAGCAGCTTGAGGACTAGGACCTACGAGCAGTACGTC. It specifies CASSLRTRTYEQYV.